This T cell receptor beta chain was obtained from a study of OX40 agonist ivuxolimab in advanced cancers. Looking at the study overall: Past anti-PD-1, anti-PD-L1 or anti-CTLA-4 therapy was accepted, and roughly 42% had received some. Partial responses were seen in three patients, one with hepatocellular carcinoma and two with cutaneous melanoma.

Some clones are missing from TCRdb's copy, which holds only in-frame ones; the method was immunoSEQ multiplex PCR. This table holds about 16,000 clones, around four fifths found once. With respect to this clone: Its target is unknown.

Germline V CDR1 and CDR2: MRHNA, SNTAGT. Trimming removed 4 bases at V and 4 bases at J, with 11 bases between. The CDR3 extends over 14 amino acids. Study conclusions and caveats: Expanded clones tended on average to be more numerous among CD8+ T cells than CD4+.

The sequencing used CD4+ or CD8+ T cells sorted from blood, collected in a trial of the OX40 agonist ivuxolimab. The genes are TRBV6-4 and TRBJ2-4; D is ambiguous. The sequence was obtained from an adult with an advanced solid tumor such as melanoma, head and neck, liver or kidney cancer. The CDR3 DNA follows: TGTGCCAGCAGTGGTCACCTTGTTAAAAACATTCAGTACTTC. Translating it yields CASSGHLVKNIQYF.